This note documents a single TCR beta chain sequence. Its binding antigen is unknown. Qualities for individual bases were not recorded, and no much larger clone is one base off. According to the germline V gene, CDR1 reads ENHRY and CDR2 reads SYGVKD. Trimmed from V: 3 bases; trimmed from J: 6 bases; junction bases lacking a gene match: 10. Spanning cysteine to phenylalanine, the CDR3 consists of 16 amino acids. Of the read, only the CDR3 DNA is kept; its 48 bases are in frame from base 1. For sequencing of the TCRbeta CDR3 region, genomic DNA was extracted from the sorted cells. The immunoSEQ Assay was used to sequence the TCRbeta CDR3 regions. TCRdb limited this immuneACCESS table to in-frame rearrangements with V and J called. A share of clones is missing; checked studies link under half to unresolved V genes, and the rest is unexplained. The sample has tens of thousands of clones on record, approximately 83% of them singletons. The ten largest clones take up less than 9% of the sample.

The trial excluded patients who had a history of autoimmune disease or were on systemic immunosuppression. In every dose cohort, peripheral blood was drawn for TCR sequencing at baseline, cycle 4 day 1, and cycle 7 day 1. Samples came from an open-label, multicenter, first-in-human phase I dose-escalation trial of ivuxolimab. Adults with locally advanced or metastatic melanoma, renal cell, hepatocellular, or head and neck squamous cell carcinoma were enrolled in the trial. CD4+ and CD8+ T cells were sorted separately from peripheral blood before TCR sequencing. The sample is drawn from a study of OX40 agonist ivuxolimab in advanced cancers. The study in broad terms: The costimulatory receptor OX40 (CD134) was targeted by ivuxolimab, a fully human IgG2 agonistic monoclonal antibody. Intravenous ivuxolimab was administered to patients every 2 weeks at six dose levels: 0.01, 0.1, 0.3, 1.5, 3 and 10 mg/kg. Of the approximately 50 dose-escalation patients, hepatocellular carcinoma was present in about 20, melanoma in some 15, renal cell carcinoma in 9 and head and neck cancer in 9. The dose-escalation cohort was about 83% male with a mean age of about 65 years, ranging from about 23 to 85. Patients were allowed to have had prior anti-PD-1, anti-PD-L1 or anti-CTLA-4 therapy, and 40% of the dose-escalation patients had been treated with checkpoint inhibitors. Partial responses were achieved by three dose-escalation patients, of whom one had hepatocellular carcinoma and two had cutaneous melanoma. The point of sequencing TCRbeta in the periphery was to test whether ivuxolimab changed TCR sequence diversity and drove clonal T-cell expansion. The paper describes the monotherapy dose-escalation part (N = 52 patients) of the phase I trial of ivuxolimab. Overall results and qualifications from the work: At doses of 0.1 to 3.0 mg/kg, clonal expansion of both CD4+ and CD8+ T cells in blood was seen between baseline and week 6. The antigen specificity of the peripheral T cells that underwent clonal expansion was not determined. Low levels of normalized T-cell clonal expansion were also seen in some patients who did not respond. After ivuxolimab, expanded clones were on average more numerous among CD8+ T cells than among CD4+ T cells. Partial responders in the 0.1-3.0 mg/kg groups had among the lowest normalized peripheral clonal expansion, especially among CD8+ T cells.

The TCR comes from an adult with an advanced solid tumor such as melanoma, head and neck, liver or kidney cancer. Recombination linked TRBV10-3 to TRBJ2-1; TRBD1 aligns with 8 central bases. The sequences come from CD4+ or CD8+ T cells sorted from blood, collected in a trial of the OX40 agonist ivuxolimab. Read as DNA, the sequence is TGTGCCATCAGTGACACGATTGGACAGGGCGGCAATGAGCAGTTCTTC. It translates to CAISDTIGQGGNEQFF.